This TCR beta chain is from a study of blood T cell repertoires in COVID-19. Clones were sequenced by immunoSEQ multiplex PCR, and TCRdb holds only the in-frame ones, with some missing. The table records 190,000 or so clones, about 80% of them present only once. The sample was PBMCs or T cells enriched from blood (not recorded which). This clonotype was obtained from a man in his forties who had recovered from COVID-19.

The CDR3 protein is CAWDRQSYNEQFF. In DNA form, the CDR3 reads TGTGCCTGGGACCGACAAAGTTACAATGAGCAGTTCTTC. The V and J genes are TRBV30 and TRBJ2-1; no clear D gene. CDR3 length: 13 amino acids. Germline values: CDR1 GTSNPN, CDR2 SVGIG (reference sequence). Deletions cut 5 bases from V and 4 bases from J, with 12 bases between.